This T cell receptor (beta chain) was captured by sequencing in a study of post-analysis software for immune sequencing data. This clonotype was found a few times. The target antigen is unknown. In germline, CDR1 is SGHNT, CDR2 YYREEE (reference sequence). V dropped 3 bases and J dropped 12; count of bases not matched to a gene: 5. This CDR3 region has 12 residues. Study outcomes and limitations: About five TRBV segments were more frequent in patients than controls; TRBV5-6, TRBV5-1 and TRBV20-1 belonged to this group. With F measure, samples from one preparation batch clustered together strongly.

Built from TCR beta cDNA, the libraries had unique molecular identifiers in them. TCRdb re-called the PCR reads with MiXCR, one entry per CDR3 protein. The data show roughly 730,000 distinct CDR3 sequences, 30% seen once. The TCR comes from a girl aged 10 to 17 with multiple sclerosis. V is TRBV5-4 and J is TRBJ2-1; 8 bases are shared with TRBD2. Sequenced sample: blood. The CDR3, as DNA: TGTGCCAGCAGCTCGTTACGGGAGGGGCAGTTCTTC. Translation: CASSSLREGQFF.